These 24 T cell receptor beta chains were all obtained from the same sample, sequenced in a study of T cells in Graves' hyperthyroidism and ophthalmopathy. Template material for amplifying TCR beta CDR3 regions consisted of RNA transcripts. The study used the HTBI primer set for a first-round RT-PCR of the TCR CDR3. TCRdb passed the multiplex PCR reads through MiXCR, listing each CDR3 protein once. Of a few hundred thousand distinct CDR3 sequences in the sample, 15% to 19% are singletons; the top ten hold around 6.6%. The sequenced material came from blood. All receptors come from a woman aged 25 to 39 with Graves' hyperthyroidism.

This clonotype has at least ten counts. The V gene is TRBV12-3 or TRBV12-4, the J gene TRBJ2-3; D unclear. CDR3 length: 13 residues. The germline V and J ends were trimmed by 4 bases and 6 bases, with 11 bases remaining between them. The CDR3 nucleotides read TGTGCCAGCAGTTACGAGGTGACGGATACGCAGTATTTT. Amino acid sequence: CASSYEVTDTQYF.

This clonotype was seen many times. V usage is TRBV10-3 and J usage is TRBJ2-1; tentatively, D is TRBD2 (5 bases). The CDR3 has 15 residues. V was cut by 10 bases and J by 0 bases, with 16 bases left in between. Looked up from germline, CDR1 is ENHRY and CDR2 is SYGVKD. The CDR3 reads CASVHGESSYNEQFF. CDR3 bases: TGTGCCAGTGTTCATGGGGAGAGCTCCTACAATGAGCAGTTCTTC.

Many counts were recorded for this clonotype. V and J are TRBV3-1 and TRBJ2-7; D tentatively fits TRBD1 or TRBD2 (5 bases each). There are 15 residues in the CDR3. The V gene lost 4 bases and the J gene lost 2 bases, with 15 bases spanning the gap. Germline V lookup: CDR1 LGHDT, CDR2 YNNKEL (reference sequence). CDR3 sequence (DNA): TGTGCCAGCAGCCGATCCGGGACCTTGCCCTACGAGCAGTACTTC. Its protein is CASSRSGTLPYEQYF.

This clonotype was picked up many times. V usage is TRBV20-1 and J usage is TRBJ2-7; D remains unclear. CDR1 is DFQATT and CDR2 is SNEGSKA in the germline V gene (reference sequence). With 0 bases removed from V and 2 bases from J, the gap between germline ends came to 20 bases. This CDR3 has 17 residues. The CDR3 DNA is TGCAGTGCTAGAGATAGGTCGCGAAAAAGTAGAACCTACGAGCAGTACTTC. Amino acid sequence: CSARDRSRKSRTYEQYF.

This clonotype was detected ten times or more. V and J are TRBV28 and TRBJ2-7, with D maybe TRBD2 (5 bases). V shed 7 bases and J shed 2 bases, with 15 bases lying between them. Germline V gives CDR1 MDHEN, CDR2 SYDVKM. The CDR3 contains 14 residues. The CDR3 sequence is CASTSGERTYEQYF. The CDR3, as DNA: TGTGCCAGCACCTCCGGGGAGCGGACCTACGAGCAGTACTTC.

This clonotype was detected many times. The rearrangement uses TRBV13 and TRBJ2-1; D assignment may be TRBD1 or TRBD2 (5 bases each). The CDR3 is made up of 14 amino acids. CDR1 is PRHDT, CDR2 FYEKMQ, per germline (reference sequence). V lost 3 bases to trimming and J lost 2 bases, with 8 bases between them. In DNA, the CDR3 is TGTGCCAGCAGCTTTCGGGGCCCCTACAATGAGCAGTTCTTC. This sequence encodes CASSFRGPYNEQFF.

This chain joins TRBV6-1 and TRBJ1-2; TRBD1 matches at 7 bases. The V gene's germline CDR1 is MNHNS and CDR2 SASEGT. After removal of 7 bases from V and 3 bases from J, the junction contained 11 bases not matched to a gene. This CDR3 has 15 amino acids. CDR3 protein: CASTTRDSSHYGYTF. DNA of the CDR3: TGTGCCAGCACAACTAGGGACAGCTCACACTATGGCTACACCTTC.

Many counts were recorded for this clonotype. CDR3 DNA sequence: TGTGCCAGCAGTTCCCAATACGCGACAGGACGAGGGGATGGCTACACCTTC. Translating gives CASSSQYATGRGDGYTF. The J gene is TRBJ1-2, the V gene TRBV12-3 or TRBV12-4, with D perhaps TRBD1 (6 bases). The CDR3 extends over 17 amino acids. The V end lost 4 bases, the J end lost 6 bases, and 24 bases lay between the germline ends.

This clonotype was seen only a few times. The rearrangement links TRBV7-9 to TRBJ1-4; D gene unclear. CDR1 is SEHNR and CDR2 is FQNEAQ in the germline V gene (reference sequence). V was shortened by 2 bases and J by 6 bases, with 22 bases between the two germline ends. The CDR3 is 18 amino acids. The CDR3 reads CASSLPAATGIGDEKLFF. CDR3 sequence (DNA): TGTGCCAGCAGCTTACCCGCAGCGACCGGGATTGGGGATGAAAAACTGTTTTTT.

The gene calls are TRBV19 and TRBJ2-3; possibly TRBD1 for D (5 bases). This CDR3 spans 14 amino acids. The V gene lost 5 bases and the J gene lost 0 bases, with 9 bases spanning the gap. The germline CDR1 and CDR2 sequences are LNHDA and SQIVND (reference sequence). CDR3 protein: CASSWGSSTDTQYF. The CDR3 DNA reads TGTGCCAGTAGTTGGGGCTCCAGCACAGATACGCAGTATTTT.

This clonotype was seen a handful of times. This chain links TRBV7-6 with TRBJ2-7, with a possible D match to TRBD1 (5 bases). The V gene's germline CDR1 is SGHVS and CDR2 FNYEAQ. CDR3 size: 16 residues. Between the trimmed V and J ends, which lost 1 base and 1 base, there was a span of 14 bases. The CDR3 spells CASSLVADSESYEQYF. The CDR3 DNA follows: TGTGCCAGCAGCTTAGTGGCTGACAGCGAATCCTACGAGCAGTACTTC.

This clonotype was counted many times. This chain links TRBV20-1 with TRBJ2-1; D not resolved. The germline V gene has CDR1 DFQATT and CDR2 SNEGSKA (reference sequence). V lost 1 base to trimming and J lost 8 bases, with 12 bases between them. The length of the CDR3 is 13 residues. The CDR3 DNA sequence: TGCAGTGCTAGAGTGTGGCGAATCTATGAGCAGTTCTTC. The encoded protein is CSARVWRIYEQFF.

Many counts were recorded for this clonotype. The chain links TRBV6-1 to TRBJ2-1, with 8 bases that match TRBD2. CDR1 is MNHNS, CDR2 SASEGT, per germline. The CDR3 contains 16 residues. The V and J ends lost 7 bases and 6 bases, in that order; junction bases with no gene match: 14. The CDR3 protein is CASTPPPLGTSNEQFF. CDR3 nucleotide sequence: TGTGCCAGCACCCCACCTCCGCTAGGGACTAGCAATGAGCAGTTCTTC.

This clonotype was recorded many times. The chain couples TRBV2 to TRBJ1-5; D might be TRBD1 (5 bases). The CDR3 sequence is 13 residues long. Germline-derived CDR1 and CDR2 are SNHLY and FYNNEI. V lost 7 bases, J lost 1 base, and 8 bases lay in between. The CDR3 nucleotides read TGTGCCAGCATGGGGGAAAGCAATCAGCCCCAGCATTTT. Translated: CASMGESNQPQHF.

This clonotype was picked up many times. The CDR3 here is CASSAASGVFIQYF. For the CDR3, the DNA is TGTGCCAGCAGCGCGGCCTCGGGAGTGTTCATTCAGTACTTC. The V gene is TRBV11-2, the J gene TRBJ2-4; D is perhaps TRBD2 (6 bases). The germline V and J ends were trimmed by 5 bases and 9 bases, with 17 bases remaining between them. The CDR3 is 14 residues long. The germline gives CDR1 SGHAT, CDR2 FQNNGV. The variable domain in full, completed from reference TRBV11-2 and TRBJ2-4, reads EAGVAQSPRYKIIEKRQSVAFWCNPISGHATLYWYQQILGQGPKLLIQFQNNGVVDDSQLPKDRFSAERLKGVDSTLKIQPAKLEDSAVYLCASSAASGVFIQYFGAGTRLSVL.

The chain has TRBV19 and TRBJ2-5, with TRBD1 as a possible D gene (6 bases). The V end was cut by 9 bases, the J end by 0 bases, with 17 bases between. From germline, CDR1 is LNHDA and CDR2 SQIVND (reference sequence). CDR3 length: 15 residues. The CDR3 spells CASKTTGEYQETQYF. The CDR3 region has the DNA TGTGCCAGCAAGACGACAGGCGAATACCAAGAGACCCAGTACTTC.

This clonotype has a handful of counts. V usage is TRBV4-2 and J usage is TRBJ1-1, with D hard to call. Trimming took off 3 bases at V and 5 bases at J, with 10 bases between the two ends. Germline values: CDR1 LGHNA, CDR2 YNFKEQ. CDR3 length: 13 amino acids. The CDR3 nucleotides are TGTGCCAGCAGCCAGGGCGAGTTAACTGAAGCTTTCTTT. Encoded protein: CASSQGELTEAFF.

This clonotype was detected a few times. The rearrangement joins TRBV4-2 to TRBJ1-2; the D gene is possibly TRBD1 (6 bases). The V and J ends lost 0 bases and 3 bases respectively, with 11 bases between them. The CDR3 spans 15 residues. Looked up from germline, CDR1 is LGHNA and CDR2 is YNFKEQ. The CDR3, as DNA: TGTGCCAGCAGCCAAGAGAAACAGGGACACTATGGCTACACCTTC. This sequence encodes CASSQEKQGHYGYTF.

This clonotype has a handful of counts. V is TRBV19 and J is TRBJ2-1; no definite D call. Trimming shortened V by 4 bases and J by 4 bases, and 14 bases separated the two germline ends. This CDR3 spans 15 amino acids. Germline CDR1 reads LNHDA; CDR2 reads SQIVND (reference sequence). The CDR3 coding sequence is TGTGCCAGTAGTACAACCGGGCTTGCGTACAATGAGCAGTTCTTC. It encodes CASSTTGLAYNEQFF.

The genes are TRBV12-5 and TRBJ2-1; no definite D call. Trimming shortened V by 4 bases and J by 2 bases, and 18 bases separated the two germline ends. Germline V CDR1 and CDR2: LGHNT, FRNRAP. The CDR3 length is 17 residues. The DNA for the CDR3 is TGTGCTAGTGGTTCCCAAATGGGGTCAGAGACCTACAATGAGCAGTTCTTC. The encoded protein is CASGSQMGSETYNEQFF. Together with reference TRBV12-5 and TRBJ2-1, the CDR3 gives the full variable domain: DARVTQTPRHKVTEMGQEVTMRCQPILGHNTVFWYRQTMMQGLELLAYFRNRAPLDDSGMPKDRFSAEMPDATLATLKIQPSEPRDSAVYFCASGSQMGSETYNEQFFGPGTRLTVL.

At least ten counts were recorded for this clonotype. The chain links TRBV27 to TRBJ2-2; no clear D. V was trimmed by 1 base and J by 7 bases, leaving 7 bases between them. The CDR3 is 13 residues long. Germline V CDR1 and CDR2: MNHEY, SMNVEV (reference sequence). CDR3 DNA sequence: TGTGCCAGCAGTTTATTCCGGGTCGGGGAGCTGTTTTTT. It encodes CASSLFRVGELFF.

To note about this clonotype: A much larger clone is a single base away; this may be a read error. Since the CDR3 does not end with the conserved phenylalanine or tryptophan, this likely comes from a read error. This sequence joins TRBV6-1 and TRBJ2-7; 9 nucleotides agree with TRBD1. Trimming took 10 bases from V and 3 from J; bases not matched to a gene: 7. The germline V gene has CDR1 MNHNS and CDR2 SASEGT. The CDR3 totals 13 residues. The CDR3 reads CATRTGVGYEQYL. CDR3 nucleotides: TGTGCCACTCGGACAGGGGTGGGCTACGAGCAGTACCTC.

The sample holds a few counts of this clonotype. V gene TRBV30 combines with J gene TRBJ2-3; D is ambiguous. The ends were cut back, 4 bases at V and 2 bases at J, with 4 bases in the middle. The CDR3 covers 11 residues. Germline values: CDR1 GTSNPN, CDR2 SVGIG (reference sequence). CDR3 in DNA: TGTGCCTGGACATTCACAGATACGCAGTATTTT. This translates into CAWTFTDTQYF.

This clonotype was seen repeatedly, ten times or more. V usage is TRBV30 and J usage is TRBJ2-1; a possible D gene is TRBD1 (6 bases). Trimming took 4 bases from V and 8 from J, leaving 12 bases between them. CDR1 is GTSNPN, CDR2 SVGIG, per germline (reference sequence). The CDR3 has 12 amino acids. The CDR3 reads CAWNLRQDEQFF. The CDR3 bases are TGTGCCTGGAATCTCCGACAGGATGAGCAGTTCTTC.